This T cell receptor (beta chain) was identified during a study of low-dose radiotherapy and immunotherapy resistance in tumors. Primers used for first-strand cDNA, a TRAV- and TRBV-specific set, covered both alpha and beta chains. PCR amplification of the TCRs was performed with Phusion for 20 PCR cycles, and it relied on a constant-region primer together with a V-primer adapter. TCRdb fed the reads into MiXCR, producing one record per CDR3 protein. The repertoire has roughly 6,300 distinct CDR3 sequences, roughly 80% of them found once; the top ten carry around 5.7%. This CDR3 region has 15 residues. The germline V gene has CDR1 SQVTM and CDR2 ANQGSEA. V was pared by 3 bases and J by 0 bases, with 7 bases of the junction left unmatched.

The receptor comes from a human donor with advanced metastatic prostate, ovarian, gallbladder or colorectal cancer (not recorded which). This table probably holds off-target reads from a library built for another chain. This chain uses TRBV29-1 with TRBJ1-1; TRBD1 aligns across 7 bases. The CDR3 spells CSVDKRQGVNTEAFF. CDR3 DNA sequence: TGCAGCGTTGATAAGCGGCAGGGGGTGAACACTGAAGCTTTCTTT.